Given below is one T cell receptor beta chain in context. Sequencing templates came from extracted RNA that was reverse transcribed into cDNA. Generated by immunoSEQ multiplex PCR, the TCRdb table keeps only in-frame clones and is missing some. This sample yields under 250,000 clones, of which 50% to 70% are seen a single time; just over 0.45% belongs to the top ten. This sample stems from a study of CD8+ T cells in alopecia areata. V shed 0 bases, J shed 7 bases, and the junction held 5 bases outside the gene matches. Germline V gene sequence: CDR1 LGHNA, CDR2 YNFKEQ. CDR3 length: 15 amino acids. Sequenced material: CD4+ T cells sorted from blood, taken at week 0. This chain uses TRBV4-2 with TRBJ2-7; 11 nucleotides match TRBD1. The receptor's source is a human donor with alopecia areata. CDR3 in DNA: TGTGCCAGCAGCCAAGATCGGGACAGGGGGAAGGAGCAGTACTTC. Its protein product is CASSQDRDRGKEQYF.